These T cell receptor beta chains were read from a single sample in a study of T cells in Graves' hyperthyroidism and ophthalmopathy. TCRdb re-called the multiplex PCR reads with MiXCR, one entry per CDR3 protein. The sample has 750,000 to 950,000 distinct CDR3 sequences, more than 30% seen once. The specimen was blood. The source is a man aged 18-30 years with Graves' hyperthyroidism. CDR3s include the opening cysteine and the closing phenylalanine or tryptophan. Fields, in order: CDR3 protein, CDR3 DNA, J gene, V gene, D gene, clone size. D genes are given only for firm matches. The size field is filled for only some rows; it gives once, few, many or a size class.

CSAREGLNPLEQYF	TGCAGTGCTAGAGAGGGACTAAACCCTCTTGAGCAGTACTTC	TRBJ2-7	TRBV20-1	TRBD2	.
CASSPVGGASYEQYF	TGCGCCAGCAGCCCAGTCGGGGGGGCCTCCTACGAGCAGTACTTC	TRBJ2-7	TRBV4-1	TRBD2	few
CATSRDLKGTNSPLHF	TGTGCCACCAGCAGAGATCTCAAGGGAACTAATTCACCCCTCCACTTT	TRBJ1-6	TRBV15	.	many
CSVQSGTVNTEAFF	TGCAGTGTCCAATCCGGGACGGTGAACACTGAAGCTTTCTTT	TRBJ1-1	TRBV20-1	.	many
CASSPGGLGETQYF	TGTGCCAGCAGCCCTGGGGGGCTTGGAGAGACCCAGTACTTC	TRBJ2-5	TRBV5-6	.	.
CASSQDHRGLSYEQYF	TGCGCCAGCAGCCAAGACCACAGGGGGCTCTCCTACGAGCAGTACTTC	TRBJ2-7	TRBV7-3	TRBD1	.
CAISESTGGSEAFF	TGTGCCATCAGTGAGTCGACAGGGGGGTCTGAAGCTTTCTTT	TRBJ1-1	TRBV10-3	TRBD1	few
CASSAPEVLPDYTF	TGTGCCAGCAGTGCCCCGGAGGTCCTCCCAGACTACACCTTC	TRBJ1-2	TRBV2	.	many
CASSRRTGEDQPQHF	TGTGCCAGCAGTAGAAGGACAGGGGAGGATCAGCCCCAGCATTTT	TRBJ1-5	TRBV10-3	TRBD1	.
CASSLNRNYGYTF	TGTGCCAGCAGTTTGAACAGGAACTATGGCTACACCTTC	TRBJ1-2	TRBV12-3/TRBV12-4	.	few
CSVAGQGNQPQHF	TGCAGCGTAGCGGGACAGGGGAATCAGCCCCAGCATTTT	TRBJ1-5	TRBV29-1	TRBD1	many
CAIREPSAYEQYF	TGTGCCATCAGAGAGCCCTCAGCCTACGAGCAGTACTTC	TRBJ2-7	TRBV10-3	.	.
CASSPSGGLHYGYTF	TGTGCCAGCAGCCCCTCGGGGGGACTCCACTATGGCTACACCTTC	TRBJ1-2	TRBV7-3	.	.
CASSRLAGYGNTIYF	TGTGCCAGCAGCCGACTAGCGGGATATGGAAACACCATATATTTT	TRBJ1-3	TRBV7-2	.	few
CASSFSGTRSEQYF	TGTGCCAGCAGTTTCTCCGGGACTAGAAGCGAGCAGTACTTC	TRBJ2-7	TRBV6-5	TRBD2	.
CASSPGTTLNYGYTF	TGTGCCAGCAGTCCGGGGACAACTCTAAACTATGGCTACACCTTC	TRBJ1-2	TRBV5-1	.	.
CASSTDRGHDTGELFF	TGTGCCAGCAGTACAGACAGGGGGCACGACACCGGGGAGCTGTTTTTT	TRBJ2-2	TRBV24-1	TRBD1	once
CASSSLAGTGEQYF	TGTGCCAGCAGTTCACTAGCGGGAACCGGGGAGCAGTACTTC	TRBJ2-7	TRBV7-2	TRBD2	.
CSVVGGRYEQYF	TGCAGCGTTGTTGGCGGGAGGTACGAGCAGTACTTC	TRBJ2-7	TRBV29-1	TRBD2	.
CSANDNREAFF	TGCAGTGCAAATGATAACCGAGAAGCTTTCTTT	TRBJ1-1	TRBV20-1	.	many
CASSRGQDSGNTIYF	TGTGCCAGCAGCCGGGGACAGGACTCTGGAAACACCATATATTTT	TRBJ1-3	TRBV7-2	TRBD1	many
CASSDYRDIGYTF	TGTGCCAGCAGCGATTACCGGGACATTGGCTACACCTTC	TRBJ1-2	TRBV7-2	.	.
CASSTMGETQYF	TGTGCCAGCAGTACCATGGGGGAGACCCAGTACTTC	TRBJ2-5	TRBV12-3/TRBV12-4	.	.
CASSLGPGWETQHF	TGTGCCAGCAGCTTAGGACCGGGATGGGAGACCCAGCATTTT	TRBJ1-5	TRBV7-2	.	.
CASRQDSYNEQFF	TGTGCCAGCAGACAGGACTCCTACAATGAGCAGTTCTTC	TRBJ2-1	TRBV14	.	.
CASLGQVNTEAFF	TGTGCCAGTCTCGGACAAGTGAACACTGAAGCTTTCTTT	TRBJ1-1	TRBV19	.	many
CATRPITGELFF	TGTGCCACCCGCCCCATCACCGGGGAGCTGTTTTTT	TRBJ2-2	TRBV10-3	.	many
CASSSLGDRGTYEQYF	TGTGCCAGCAGCTCGCTAGGGGACAGGGGGACCTACGAGCAGTACTTC	TRBJ2-7	TRBV7-2	TRBD1	.
CARSGQETQYF	TGCGCCCGCAGCGGGCAAGAGACCCAGTACTTC	TRBJ2-5	TRBV2	.	.
CASSSSLAREQYF	TGTGCCAGCAGCTCCTCACTAGCCCGGGAGCAGTACTTC	TRBJ2-7	TRBV7-3	.	many
CSARLPPGLAGATSTDTQYF	TGCAGTGCTAGACTACCCCCGGGACTAGCGGGGGCTACAAGCACAGATACGCAGTATTTT	TRBJ2-3	TRBV20-1	TRBD2	.
CASSLAAGGNEAFF	TGTGCCAGCAGCTTAGCGGCAGGGGGCAATGAAGCTTTCTTT	TRBJ1-1	TRBV7-2	TRBD1	many
CASKAGGPGETQYF	TGTGCCAGCAAGGCGGGAGGGCCAGGAGAGACCCAGTACTTC	TRBJ2-5	TRBV7-2	TRBD2	.
CATSRRQPQHF	TGTGCCACCAGTCGGCGGCAGCCCCAGCATTTT	TRBJ1-5	TRBV24-1	.	many
CASQTGAGQETQYF	TGTGCCAGCCAAACCGGGGCAGGCCAAGAGACCCAGTACTTC	TRBJ2-5	TRBV7-3	.	.
CASSENGNNQPQHF	TGTGCCAGCAGTGAGAACGGAAACAATCAGCCCCAGCATTTT	TRBJ1-5	TRBV2	.	many
CASSLGLREAETQYF	TGTGCCAGCAGCTTAGGCTTGAGGGAGGCAGAGACCCAGTACTTC	TRBJ2-5	TRBV7-2	.	many
CASSWTPFRTYEQYF	TGTGCCAGCAGCTGGACTCCATTCCGAACCTACGAGCAGTACTTC	TRBJ2-7	TRBV7-2	.	.
CASDGTGTTNEKLFF	TGTGCCAGCGATGGGACGGGGACAACTAATGAAAAACTGTTTTTT	TRBJ1-4	TRBV6-1	.	many
CASGLGGYEQYF	TGTGCCAGCGGCTTGGGAGGTTACGAGCAGTACTTC	TRBJ2-7	TRBV7-9	.	.
CASSYSGRSRTEAFF	TGTGCCAGCAGTTACTCGGGGCGATCGAGGACTGAAGCTTTCTTT	TRBJ1-1	TRBV6-1	.	few
CASSFGGTGGGRQETQYF	TGCGCCAGCAGCTTCGGTGGGACAGGGGGAGGACGGCAAGAGACCCAGTACTTC	TRBJ2-5	TRBV5-1	TRBD1	.
CASSGSPEAFF	TGTGCCAGTAGTGGGAGCCCTGAAGCTTTCTTT	TRBJ1-1	TRBV19	.	many
CASSYRVLNTGKLFF	TGTGCCAGCAGTTACCGGGTTTTGAACACCGGGAAGCTGTTTTTT	TRBJ2-2	TRBV10-2	.	.
CASSIGAEGSYEQYF	TGTGCCAGTAGTATAGGGGCGGAGGGCTCCTACGAGCAGTACTTC	TRBJ2-7	TRBV19	.	.
CASNCDLSEAFF	TGTGCCAGCAATTGTGACCTGAGTGAAGCTTTCTTT	TRBJ1-1	TRBV10-2	.	.
CSVDATSGLIYQETQYF	TGCAGCGTTGACGCGACTAGCGGATTAATTTATCAAGAGACCCAGTACTTC	TRBJ2-5	TRBV29-1	TRBD2	.
CASSQEFGLYSNQPQHF	TGTGCCAGCAGCCAAGAGTTCGGGCTCTATAGCAATCAGCCCCAGCATTTT	TRBJ1-5	TRBV7-9	.	few
CASSPGTGKRDGYTF	TGTGCCAGCAGCCCCGGGACAGGGAAACGCGATGGCTACACCTTC	TRBJ1-2	TRBV7-2	TRBD1	few
CATSGHGVDYTGELFF	TGTGCCACCAGTGGCCATGGAGTAGACTACACCGGGGAGCTGTTTTTT	TRBJ2-2	TRBV24-1	.	.
CASSLYPSGNTIYF	TGTGCCAGCAGCTTATACCCCTCTGGAAACACCATATATTTT	TRBJ1-3	TRBV7-9	.	few
CASSLGQRARIF	TGTGCCAGCAGCCTAGGACAGCGGGCCCGAATCTTC	TRBJ2-5	TRBV12-3/TRBV12-4	.	.
CSAAGTVNSPLHF	TGCAGTGCTGCCGGGACGGTTAATTCACCCCTCCACTTT	TRBJ1-6	TRBV20-1	.	.
CATSRSRQPTSYEQYF	TGTGCCACCAGCAGATCAAGACAGCCGACTTCCTACGAGCAGTACTTC	TRBJ2-7	TRBV15	.	many